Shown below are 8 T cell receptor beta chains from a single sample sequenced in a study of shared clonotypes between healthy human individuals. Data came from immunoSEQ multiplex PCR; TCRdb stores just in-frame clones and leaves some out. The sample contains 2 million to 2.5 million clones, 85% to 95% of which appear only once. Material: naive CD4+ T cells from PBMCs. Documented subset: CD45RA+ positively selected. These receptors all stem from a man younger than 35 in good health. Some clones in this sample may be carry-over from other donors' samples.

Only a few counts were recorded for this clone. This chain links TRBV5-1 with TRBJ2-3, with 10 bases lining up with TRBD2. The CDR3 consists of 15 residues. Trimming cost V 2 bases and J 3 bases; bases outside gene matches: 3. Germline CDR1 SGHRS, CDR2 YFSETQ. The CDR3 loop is CASSLAGGHTDTQYF. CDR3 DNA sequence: TGCGCCAGCAGCTTAGCGGGAGGGCATACAGATACGCAGTATTTT.

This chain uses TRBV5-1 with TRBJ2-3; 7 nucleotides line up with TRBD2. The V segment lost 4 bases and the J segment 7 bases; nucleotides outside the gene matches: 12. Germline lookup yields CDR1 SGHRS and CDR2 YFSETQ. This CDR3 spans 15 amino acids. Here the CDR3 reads CASSPLWEGINTQYF. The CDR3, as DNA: TGCGCCAGCAGCCCCCTGTGGGAGGGCATAAATACGCAGTATTTT.

CDR3 protein: CASSSTGAKNTEAFF. As DNA, the CDR3 is TGTGCCAGCAGCTCGACAGGGGCCAAGAACACTGAAGCTTTCTTT. The chain combines TRBV7-9 with TRBJ1-1, with TRBD1 identical over 8 bases. The ends lost 4 bases at V and 1 base at J; junction bases unmatched: 5. The CDR3 is made up of 15 amino acids. CDR1 is SEHNR, CDR2 FQNEAQ, per germline (reference sequence).

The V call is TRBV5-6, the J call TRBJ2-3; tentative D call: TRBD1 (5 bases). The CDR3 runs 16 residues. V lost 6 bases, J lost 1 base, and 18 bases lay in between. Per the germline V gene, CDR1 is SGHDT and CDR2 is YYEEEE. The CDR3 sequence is CASTPLGALRTDTQYF. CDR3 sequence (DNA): TGTGCCAGCACCCCTCTAGGGGCGTTACGCACAGATACGCAGTATTTT.

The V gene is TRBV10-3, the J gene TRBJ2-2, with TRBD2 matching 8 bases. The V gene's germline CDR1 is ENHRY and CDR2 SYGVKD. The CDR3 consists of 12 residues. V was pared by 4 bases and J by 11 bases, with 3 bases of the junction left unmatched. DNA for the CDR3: TGTGCCATCAGTGGTCTAGCGGGCGAGCTGTTTTTT. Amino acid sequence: CAISGLAGELFF.

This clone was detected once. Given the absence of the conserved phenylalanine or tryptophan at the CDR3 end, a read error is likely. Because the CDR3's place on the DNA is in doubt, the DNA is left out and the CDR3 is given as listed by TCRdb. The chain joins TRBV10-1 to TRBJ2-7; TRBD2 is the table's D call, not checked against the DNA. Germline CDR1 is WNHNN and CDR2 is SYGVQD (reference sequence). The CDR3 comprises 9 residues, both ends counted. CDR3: CARNRALFS.

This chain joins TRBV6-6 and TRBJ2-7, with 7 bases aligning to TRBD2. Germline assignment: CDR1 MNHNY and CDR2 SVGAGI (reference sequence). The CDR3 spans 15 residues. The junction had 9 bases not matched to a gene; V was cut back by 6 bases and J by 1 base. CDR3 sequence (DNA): TGTGCCAGCAGCTATGGGGGGGATAGGTCCTACGAGCAGTACTTC. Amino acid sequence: CASSYGGDRSYEQYF.

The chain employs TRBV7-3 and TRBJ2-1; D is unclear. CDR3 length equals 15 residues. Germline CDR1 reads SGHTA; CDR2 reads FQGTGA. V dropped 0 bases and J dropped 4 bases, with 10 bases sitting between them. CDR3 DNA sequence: TGTGCCAGCAGCTTAACGCATACTTCTTACAATGAGCAGTTCTTC. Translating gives CASSLTHTSYNEQFF.